Here is one T cell receptor (beta chain) with its context. CDR1 is SGHDT and CDR2 is YYEEEE in the germline V gene. The CDR3 totals 15 residues. V lost 4 bases and J lost 3, with 15 bases in between. TCRdb re-analysed the 5' RACE reads in MiXCR, keeping a single row per CDR3 protein. Among tens of thousands of distinct CDR3 sequences listed, over 15% were seen once. The sequence was obtained from a female donor with breast cancer. The genes are TRBV5-6 and TRBJ2-3; a possible D gene is TRBD2 (6 bases). Sequenced: naive CD4+ T cells sorted from blood. Subset described: naive CD4+ T cells, CD4+CD45RA+CD25-. This chain's CDR3 is CASSPGWDSTDTQYF. In nucleotides, the CDR3 is TGTGCCAGCAGCCCTGGTTGGGACTCGACAGATACGCAGTATTTT.